Listed here is a single T cell receptor (beta chain). The V end was cut by 8 bases, the J end by 3 bases, with 8 bases between. CDR3 length equals 11 residues. Germline assignment: CDR1 SNHLY and CDR2 FYNNEI. The sample originates from a study of shared clonotypes between healthy human individuals. In the naive CD8 group, cells lacked CD45RO and were positively selected for CCR7, so terminally differentiated effector memory CD45RA+ cells were left out. The repertoire was sequenced with immunoSEQ multiplex PCR; TCRdb's copy has only in-frame clones and lacks some. This sample carries millions of clones, approximately 94% of them seen once, and the ten largest clones take around 1.7%.

This TCR was sampled from a man aged 18-30 years in good health. Some clones in this sample may be carry-over from other donors' samples. The sequencing sample was made of naive CD8+ T cells from PBMCs. This chain joins TRBV2 and TRBJ2-7, with a tentative D call TRBD1 (6 bases). The CDR3 is CASVTGYEQYF. CDR3 DNA sequence: TGTGCCAGCGTGACAGGCTACGAGCAGTACTTC.